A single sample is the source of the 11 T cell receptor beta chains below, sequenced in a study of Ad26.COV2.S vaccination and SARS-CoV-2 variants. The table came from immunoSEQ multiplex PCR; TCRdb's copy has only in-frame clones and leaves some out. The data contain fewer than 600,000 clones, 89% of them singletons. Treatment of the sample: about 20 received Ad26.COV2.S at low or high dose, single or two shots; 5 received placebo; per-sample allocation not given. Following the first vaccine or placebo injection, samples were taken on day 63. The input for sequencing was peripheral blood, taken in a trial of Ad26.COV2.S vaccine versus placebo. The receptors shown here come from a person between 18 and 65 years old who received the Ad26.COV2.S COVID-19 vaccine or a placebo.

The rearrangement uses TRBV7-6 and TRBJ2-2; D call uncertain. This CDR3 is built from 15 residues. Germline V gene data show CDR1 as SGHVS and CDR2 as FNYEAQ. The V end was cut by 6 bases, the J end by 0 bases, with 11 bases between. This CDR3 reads CASRPGRSNTGELFF. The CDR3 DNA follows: TGTGCCAGCAGACCCGGACGATCGAACACCGGGGAGCTGTTTTTT.

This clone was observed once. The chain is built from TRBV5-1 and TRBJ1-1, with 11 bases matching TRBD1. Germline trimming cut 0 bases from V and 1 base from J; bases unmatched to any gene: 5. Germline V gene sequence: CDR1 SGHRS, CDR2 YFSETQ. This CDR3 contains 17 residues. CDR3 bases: TGCGCCAGCAGCTTGGGGGACAGGGGGACTACGAACACTGAAGCTTTCTTT. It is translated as CASSLGDRGTTNTEAFF. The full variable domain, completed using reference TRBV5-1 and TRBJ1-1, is KAGVTQTPRYLIKTRGQQVTLSCSPISGHRSVSWYQQTPGQGLQFLFEYFSETQRNKGNFPGRFSGRQFSNSRSEMNVSTLELGDSALYLCASSLGDRGTTNTEAFFGQGTRLTVV.

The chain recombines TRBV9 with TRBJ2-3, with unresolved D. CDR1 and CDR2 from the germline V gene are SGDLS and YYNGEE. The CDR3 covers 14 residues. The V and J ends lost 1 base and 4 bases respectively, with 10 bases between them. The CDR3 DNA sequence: TGTGCCAGCAGCGTAACCGGACCCCCAGATACGCAGTATTTT. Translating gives CASSVTGPPDTQYF.

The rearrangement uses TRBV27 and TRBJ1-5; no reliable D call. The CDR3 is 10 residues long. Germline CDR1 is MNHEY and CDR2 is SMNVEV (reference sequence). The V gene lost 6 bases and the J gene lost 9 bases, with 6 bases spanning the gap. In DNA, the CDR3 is TGTGCCAGCAGAGGGCGGCCCCAGCATTTT. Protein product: CASRGRPQHF.

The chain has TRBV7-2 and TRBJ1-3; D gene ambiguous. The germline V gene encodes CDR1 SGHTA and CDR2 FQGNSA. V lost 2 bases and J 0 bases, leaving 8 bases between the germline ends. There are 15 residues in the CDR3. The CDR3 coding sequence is TGTGCCAGCAGCTTAAACCAAAACTCTGGAAACACCATATATTTT. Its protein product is CASSLNQNSGNTIYF.

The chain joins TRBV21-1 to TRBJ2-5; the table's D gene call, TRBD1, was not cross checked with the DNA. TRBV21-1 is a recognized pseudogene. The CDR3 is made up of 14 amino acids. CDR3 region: CASIVSGVRKTQYF. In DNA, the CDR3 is TGTGCCAGCATAGTATCAGGGGTGAGAAAGACCCAGTACTTC.

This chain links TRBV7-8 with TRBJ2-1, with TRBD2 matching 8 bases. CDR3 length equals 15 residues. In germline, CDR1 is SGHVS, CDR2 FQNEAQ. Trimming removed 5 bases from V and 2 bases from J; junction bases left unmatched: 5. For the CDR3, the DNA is TGTGCCAGCAGCCCCCTGCGGGGGGCCTACAATGAGCAGTTCTTC. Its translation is CASSPLRGAYNEQFF. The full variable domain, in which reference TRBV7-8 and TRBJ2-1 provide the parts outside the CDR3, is GAGVSQSPRYKVAKRGQDVALRCDPISGHVSLFWYQQALGQGPEFLTYFQNEAQLDKSGLPSDRFFAERPEGSVSTLKIQRTQQEDSAVYLCASSPLRGAYNEQFFGPGTRLTVL.

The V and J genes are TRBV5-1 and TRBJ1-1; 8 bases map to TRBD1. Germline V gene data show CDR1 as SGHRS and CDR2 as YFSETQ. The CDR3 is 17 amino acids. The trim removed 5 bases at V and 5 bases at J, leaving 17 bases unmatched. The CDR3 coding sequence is TGCGCCAGCAGAAACCGGACAGGGCGGGCCACAAGGACTGAAGCTTTCTTT. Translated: CASRNRTGRATRTEAFF.

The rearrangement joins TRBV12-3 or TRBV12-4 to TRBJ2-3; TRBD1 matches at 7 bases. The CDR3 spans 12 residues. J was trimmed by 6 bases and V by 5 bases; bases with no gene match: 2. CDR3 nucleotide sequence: TGTGCCAGCAGTCTCAGGGGGGATACGCAGTATTTT. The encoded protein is CASSLRGDTQYF.

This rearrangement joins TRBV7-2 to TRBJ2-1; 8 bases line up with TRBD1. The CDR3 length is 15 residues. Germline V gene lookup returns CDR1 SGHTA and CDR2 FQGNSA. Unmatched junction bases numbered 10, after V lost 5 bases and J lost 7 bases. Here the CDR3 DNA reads TGTGCCAGCAGCAGAGGGACAGGTTATGCGAATGAGCAGTTCTTC. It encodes CASSRGTGYANEQFF.

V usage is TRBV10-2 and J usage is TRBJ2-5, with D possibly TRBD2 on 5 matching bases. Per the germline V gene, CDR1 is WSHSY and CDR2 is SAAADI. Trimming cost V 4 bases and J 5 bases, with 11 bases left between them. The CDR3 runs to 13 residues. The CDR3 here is CASSVNGKETQYF. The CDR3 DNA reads TGCGCCAGCAGTGTTAACGGGAAGGAGACCCAGTACTTC.